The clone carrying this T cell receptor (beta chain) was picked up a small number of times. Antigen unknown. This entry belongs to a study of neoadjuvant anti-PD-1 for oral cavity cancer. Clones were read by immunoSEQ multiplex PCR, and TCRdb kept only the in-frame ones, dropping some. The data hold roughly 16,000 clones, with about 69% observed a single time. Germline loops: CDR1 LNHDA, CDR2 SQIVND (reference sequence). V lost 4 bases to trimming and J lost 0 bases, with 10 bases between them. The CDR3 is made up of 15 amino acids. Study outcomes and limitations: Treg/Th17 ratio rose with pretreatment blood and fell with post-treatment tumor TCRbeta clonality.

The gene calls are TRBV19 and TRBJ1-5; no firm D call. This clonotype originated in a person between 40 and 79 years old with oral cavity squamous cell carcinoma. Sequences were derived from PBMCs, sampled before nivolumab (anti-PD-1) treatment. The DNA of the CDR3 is TGTGCCAGTAGTAACGATGGATATAGCAATCAGCCCCAGCATTTT. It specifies CASSNDGYSNQPQHF. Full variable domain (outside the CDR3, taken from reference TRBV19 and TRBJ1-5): DGGITQSPKYLFRKEGQNVTLSCEQNLNHDAMYWYRQDPGQGLRLIYYSQIVNDFQKGDIAEGYSVSREKKESFPLTVTSAQKNPTAFYLCASSNDGYSNQPQHFGDGTRLSIL.